The T cell receptor (beta chain) described here comes from a study of vaccination and CD4 T cells after COVID-19. Study details: SARS-CoV-2 had been detected by nasal swab PCR in convalescent patients; several were mild, one severe. Six males and four females, two Hispanic, made up the convalescents. SARS-CoV-2, HCoV-NL63, HCoV-OC43 and HCoV-229E supplied the overlapping spike peptides used to stimulate cells. Points from the study as a whole: Researchers report that a median about 89% of reactive clones in convalescent patients surfaced only post-vaccination.

The V and J ends lost 1 base and 0 bases respectively, with 10 bases between them. Germline V gene lookup returns CDR1 SEHNR and CDR2 FQNEAQ (reference sequence). The CDR3 covers 17 residues. Details on this clonotype: Its antigen is undetermined.

The assay that was used to sequence DNA from cultured CD4+ T cells was the Oncomine TCR Beta short-read assay. One entry per CDR3 protein results from TCRdb running MiXCR on the PCR reads. The profile covers about 10,000 distinct CDR3 sequences, with roughly 73% appearing a single time and around 7.6% taken by the ten largest. The sample's treatment: approximately 10-day PBMC culture with coronavirus spike peptide pools or control peptides (ViraFEST assay). The material sequenced was CD4+ T cells from blood, cultured in vitro. The J gene is TRBJ2-6, the V gene TRBV7-9, with a weak D call TRBD2 (6 bases). This sequence originates from a human donor who had recovered from COVID-19. The CDR3 DNA reads as TGTGCCAGCAGCTTAGGCACCGGGGGCTCTGGGGCCAACGTCCTGACTTTC. Encoded protein: CASSLGTGGSGANVLTF.